A few counts support the clone carrying this T cell receptor beta chain. Source study methods: Using reference gene primer amplification, nucleated cell counts were estimated. Clones were sequenced by immunoSEQ multiplex PCR, and TCRdb holds only the in-frame ones, with some missing. Clone size and the V and J calls come from that table; the DNA yielded D and trimming. The data contain about 250,000 clones, about 83% of them seen just once; the ten biggest clones take up roughly 8.7%. This record comes from a study of blood T cell repertoires in COVID-19. About the study: PBMCs, B-cell-depleted T cells, or T cells provided the cDNA or gDNA that made up the material.

V lost 9 bases and J lost 13; bases outside the gene matches: 15. The CDR3 sequence is 14 residues long. CDR1 LNHDA and CDR2 SQIVND come from the germline V gene (reference sequence). The specimen was peripheral blood. The J gene is TRBJ1-6, the V gene TRBV19; 7 bases align to TRBD1. The receptor comes from a man aged 40-50 years with active or convalescent COVID-19. The CDR3 protein is CASNTGQTLGPLHF. CDR3 coding DNA: TGTGCCAGCAACACGGGACAGACGTTGGGTCCCCTCCACTTT.